This TCR beta chain was found in a study of CD4+ T cells in melanoma. The ends lost 5 bases at V and 0 bases at J; junction bases unmatched: 4. This CDR3 spans 16 amino acids. The V gene's germline CDR1 is LNHNV and CDR2 YYDKDF (reference sequence). The method was immunoSEQ multiplex PCR; TCRdb's version includes in-frame clones alone and lacks a portion of them. The sample holds some 110,000 clones, around 92% seen once. The sample was peripheral blood. The V and J genes are TRBV15 and TRBJ1-3; TRBD1 agrees at 10 bases. The sequence came from a human donor with melanoma. This chain's CDR3 is CATSSWTGGSGNTIYF. The CDR3 nucleotides are TGTGCCACCAGCTCTTGGACAGGGGGCTCTGGAAACACCATATATTTT.